Sequencing of this T cell receptor (beta chain) was carried out in a study of cytotoxic CD8 clonotypes in ibrutinib-treated CLL. On the study more broadly: Of a cohort that held some eleven relapsed/refractory and around 14 treatment-naive patients, approximately 18 were IGHV unmutated. Sample averages reached around 260,000 productive templates and some 86,000 productive rearrangements. Overall study findings and caveats: Clonality showed a rise at ibrutinib response that reversed toward baseline at progression. Baseline clonality exceeded age-matched healthy donors and tracked circulating CD8+ T-cell counts.

The table came from immunoSEQ multiplex PCR; TCRdb's copy has only in-frame clones and leaves some out. The table records about 300,000 clones, more than 70% of them present only once. Germline CDR1 reads LNHDA; CDR2 reads SQIVND (reference sequence). The CDR3 runs to 13 residues. Between the trimmed V and J ends, which lost 0 bases and 6 bases, there was a span of 9 bases. About this clone: Its target is not known.

The rearrangement links TRBV19 to TRBJ2-7, with D hard to call. Specimen: PBMCs, collected at disease progression, from a patient treated with ibrutinib. This receptor was identified in a human donor with chronic lymphocytic leukemia. CDR3 region: CASSIDRNGEQYF. DNA for the CDR3: TGTGCCAGTAGTATAGATCGGAATGGCGAGCAGTACTTC.